This paragraph reports one T cell receptor (beta chain). Its antigen is as yet unknown. This sample stems from a study of CD8+CD57+ T cells in acquired aplastic anemia. Profiling of TCR beta VDJ combinations and CDR3 sequences used genomic DNA as template. Using its own MiXCR run on the reads, TCRdb lists one record per CDR3 protein. Seen here are about 130,000 distinct CDR3 sequences, around two fifths observed once, and the top ten hold 8.4%. CDR3 length: 15 amino acids. Germline-derived CDR1 and CDR2 are ENHRY and SYGVKD. With 3 bases removed from V and 1 base from J, the gap between germline ends came to 12 bases. The study's findings and limits: Significance was not reached for CD8+ Simpson's diversity between patients and controls.

The sequencing input was sorted CD4+, CD8+, or CD8+CD57+ T cells (not recorded which) from PBMCs. The chain links TRBV10-3 to TRBJ2-5; D call uncertain. The clonotype was recovered from a human donor in good health, serving as a control. CDR3 coding DNA: TGTGCCATCAGTGACGAGTATAGGGTCCAAGAGACCCAGTACTTC. Translating gives CAISDEYRVQETQYF.